These T cell receptor beta chains were read from a single sample in a study of T-cell reconstitution after alpha-beta-depleted transplantation in children. Via MiXCR, TCRdb re-called the PCR reads, giving one row per CDR3 protein. The sample holds hundreds of thousands of distinct CDR3 sequences, roughly a quarter seen once. The sample here was PBMCs, taken before TCRalphabeta/CD19-depleted stem cell transplant. These receptor sequences come from a girl aged 2-10 years with Fanconi anemia, due to receive a stem cell transplant. Both conserved end residues are part of each CDR3. D genes are given only for firm matches. Size is omitted from some rows. Given values are once, few, many or a class for expanded clones.

V: TRBV20-1; D: TRBD2; size: many; J: TRBJ2-1; length: 20; CDR3: CSARAKPGLESGTSYNEQFF; DNA: TGCAGTGCTAGAGCAAAACCGGGACTAGAGTCCGGAACCTCCTACAATGAGCAGTTCTTC
V: TRBV27; D: TRBD2; size: -; J: TRBJ2-7; length: 15; CDR3: CASSSGTSGKEEQYF; DNA: TGTGCCAGCAGTTCCGGGACTAGCGGGAAGGAGGAGCAGTACTTC
V: TRBV10-3; D: TRBD2; size: many; J: TRBJ2-5; length: 15; CDR3: CAISESTSGQETQYF; DNA: TGTGCCATCAGTGAGTCGACTAGCGGCCAAGAGACCCAGTACTTC
V: TRBV11-2; D: TRBD1; size: few; J: TRBJ2-2; length: 17; CDR3: CASSPFETGANTGELFF; DNA: TGTGCCAGCAGCCCCTTTGAGACAGGGGCGAACACCGGGGAGCTGTTTTTT
V: TRBV29-1; D: TRBD1; size: -; J: TRBJ2-7; length: 12; CDR3: CSADFQGDEQYF; DNA: TGCAGCGCTGATTTTCAGGGGGACGAGCAGTACTTC
V: TRBV7-2; D: TRBD2; size: -; J: TRBJ2-2; length: 15; CDR3: CASSASSGSDGELFF; DNA: TGTGCCAGCAGCGCCTCTAGCGGGAGCGACGGGGAGCTGTTTTTT
V: TRBV20-1; D: -; size: once; J: TRBJ2-1; length: 10; CDR3: CSAWSNEQFF; DNA: TGCAGTGCCTGGAGCAATGAGCAGTTCTTC
V: TRBV12-3/TRBV12-4; D: -; size: many; J: TRBJ2-7; length: 13; CDR3: CASSLIVSYEQYF; DNA: TGTGCCAGCAGTTTAATTGTCTCCTACGAGCAGTACTTC
V: TRBV29-1; D: TRBD1; size: many; J: TRBJ1-1; length: 12; CDR3: CSVGQGNTEAFF; DNA: TGCAGCGTTGGACAGGGGAACACTGAAGCTTTCTTT
V: TRBV3-1; D: TRBD2; size: -; J: TRBJ2-7; length: 19; CDR3: CAICPSKNYLAGASYEQYF; DNA: TGTGCCATCTGCCCTTCAAAAAATTATCTAGCGGGGGCGAGCTACGAGCAGTACTTC
V: TRBV29-1; D: -; size: many; J: TRBJ2-7; length: 13; CDR3: CSVAKTQGMEQYF; DNA: TGCAGCGTCGCGAAAACACAGGGAATGGAGCAGTACTTC
V: TRBV4-1; D: TRBD2; size: few; J: TRBJ2-1; length: 15; CDR3: CASSQGPSGVDEQFF; DNA: TGCGCCAGCAGCCAAGGGCCTAGCGGTGTCGATGAGCAGTTCTTC
V: TRBV2; D: -; size: -; J: TRBJ2-5; length: 10; CDR3: CASGDGTQYF; DNA: TGTGCCAGCGGGGATGGGACCCAGTACTTC
V: TRBV29-1; D: -; size: many; J: TRBJ1-1; length: 12; CDR3: CSVSIENTEAFF; DNA: TGCAGCGTTTCAATAGAGAACACTGAAGCTTTCTTT
V: TRBV7-2; D: TRBD1; size: many; J: TRBJ1-5; length: 15; CDR3: CASSLGTGAYQPQHF; DNA: TGTGCCAGCAGCCTCGGGACAGGGGCATACCAGCCCCAGCATTTT
V: TRBV6-4; D: -; size: many; J: TRBJ2-1; length: 14; CDR3: CASSDSLERSEQFF; DNA: TGTGCCAGCAGTGACAGCTTGGAAAGATCTGAGCAGTTCTTC
V: TRBV11-2; D: TRBD1; size: -; J: TRBJ2-1; length: 19; CDR3: CASSFLFGVRDRAYNEQFF; DNA: TGTGCCAGCAGCTTCCTATTCGGAGTCCGGGACAGAGCCTACAATGAGCAGTTCTTC
V: TRBV7-2; D: -; size: few; J: TRBJ2-5; length: 14; CDR3: CASERGGAQETQYF; DNA: TGTGCCAGCGAACGAGGGGGGGCACAGGAGACCCAGTACTTC
V: TRBV4-2; D: TRBD2; size: many; J: TRBJ2-1; length: 16; CDR3: CASSQEGSGLYNEQFF; DNA: TGTGCCAGCAGCCAAGAGGGTTCGGGACTATACAATGAGCAGTTCTTC
V: TRBV5-1; D: -; size: many; J: TRBJ2-1; length: 14; CDR3: CASSLGRNYNEQFF; DNA: TGCGCCAGCAGCTTGGGACGGAACTACAATGAGCAGTTCTTC
V: TRBV6-5; D: -; size: many; J: TRBJ2-3; length: 14; CDR3: CASSYAEGPDTQYF; DNA: TGTGCCAGCAGTTACGCGGAGGGCCCAGATACGCAGTATTTT
V: TRBV10-3; D: -; size: many; J: TRBJ2-7; length: 13; CDR3: CAISDGLSYEQYF; DNA: TGTGCCATCAGTGACGGGCTCTCCTACGAGCAGTACTTC
V: TRBV7-9; D: TRBD2; size: -; J: TRBJ2-1; length: 17; CDR3: CASSSSGRARGSNEQFF; DNA: TGTGCCAGCAGCTCCAGCGGGAGGGCCCGGGGTTCAAATGAGCAGTTCTTC
V: TRBV12-3/TRBV12-4; D: -; size: many; J: TRBJ1-6; length: 17; CDR3: CASSLARTTSYNSPLHF; DNA: TGTGCCAGCAGTTTAGCGCGGACAACAAGCTATAATTCACCCCTCCACTTT
V: TRBV12-3/TRBV12-4; D: -; size: many; J: TRBJ2-3; length: 15; CDR3: CASSLGARTTDTQYF; DNA: TGTGCCAGCAGTTTAGGGGCTAGAACCACAGATACGCAGTATTTT
V: TRBV6-5; D: TRBD2; size: many; J: TRBJ2-1; length: 17; CDR3: CASSSTGVAGDRNEQFF; DNA: TGTGCCAGCAGTTCGACGGGGGTAGCGGGAGATAGAAATGAGCAGTTCTTC
V: TRBV29-1; D: -; size: many; J: TRBJ1-2; length: 13; CDR3: CSVDSGDNPGYTF; DNA: TGCAGCGTTGATTCAGGGGATAATCCCGGCTACACCTTC
V: TRBV7-9; D: TRBD2; size: few; J: TRBJ2-1; length: 16; CDR3: CASSFSGGGSYNEQFF; DNA: TGTGCCAGCAGCTTTAGCGGGGGGGGATCGTACAATGAGCAGTTCTTC
V: TRBV11-2; D: TRBD2; size: -; J: TRBJ2-1; length: 17; CDR3: CASSLRTSGRIYNEQFF; DNA: TGTGCCAGCAGCTTACGGACTAGCGGGAGAATATACAATGAGCAGTTCTTC
V: TRBV7-2; D: -; size: many; J: TRBJ2-2; length: 13; CDR3: CASKFGWTGELFF; DNA: TGTGCCAGCAAGTTCGGGTGGACCGGGGAGCTGTTTTTT
V: TRBV7-2; D: -; size: many; J: TRBJ2-3; length: 12; CDR3: CASSPTTDTQYF; DNA: TGTGCCAGCAGCCCAACCACAGATACGCAGTATTTT
V: TRBV5-1; D: -; size: many; J: TRBJ1-2; length: 13; CDR3: CASSLGQEYGYTF; DNA: TGCGCCAGCAGCTTGGGACAGGAGTATGGCTACACCTTC
V: TRBV7-8; D: -; size: many; J: TRBJ2-1; length: 14; CDR3: CASSPWTSSDEQFF; DNA: TGTGCCAGCAGCCCATGGACCTCCTCTGATGAGCAGTTCTTC
V: TRBV20-1; D: TRBD2; size: -; J: TRBJ2-1; length: 15; CDR3: CSARRMTSAYNEQFF; DNA: TGCAGTGCAAGGAGAATGACTAGCGCATACAATGAGCAGTTCTTC
V: TRBV28; D: TRBD1; size: -; J: TRBJ1-5; length: 13; CDR3: CASLDRSNQPQHF; DNA: TGTGCCAGCCTGGACAGGTCAAATCAGCCCCAGCATTTT